The 32 T cell receptor beta chains listed next were all sequenced from one sample in a study of shared clonotypes between healthy human individuals. Measured with immunoSEQ multiplex PCR; TCRdb has only the in-frame clones, and not every one. Of roughly 2.2 million clones detected, about 92% appear once; the ten largest clones hold 0.39%. Material for sequencing was naive CD4+ T cells from PBMCs. Documented subset: CD45RA+ positively selected. All receptors derive from a man between 18 and 35 years old in good health. Some clones in this sample may be carry-over from other donors' samples.

The chain carries TRBV18 and TRBJ1-4, with D possibly TRBD1 on 5 matching bases. Germline CDR1 and CDR2: KGHSH and LQKENI. Trimming shortened V by 3 bases and J by 5 bases, and 10 bases separated the two germline ends. The CDR3 is 14 residues long. The chain's CDR3 is CASSPKAGNEKLFF. CDR3 coding DNA: TGTGCCAGCTCACCGAAGGCAGGGAATGAAAAACTGTTTTTT.

V and J are TRBV5-4 and TRBJ1-1, with 9 bases lining up with TRBD1. The CDR3 length is 13 residues. Trimming took 4 bases from V and 10 from J; bases not matched to a gene: 8. Germline CDR1 and CDR2: SGHNT and YYREEE (reference sequence). CDR3 protein: CASSPGQGLAAFF. As DNA, the CDR3 is TGTGCCAGCAGCCCTGGACAGGGGTTGGCAGCTTTCTTT.

V and J are TRBV9 and TRBJ2-7; 8 bases fit TRBD2. CDR3 length: 15 residues. CDR1 is SGDLS and CDR2 is YYNGEE in the germline V gene. V lost 3 bases and J lost 6; bases outside the gene matches: 11. The CDR3 coding sequence is TGTGCCAGCAGCGCCTCCGGGACTAGGCGAGGCGAGCAGTACTTC. As protein: CASSASGTRRGEQYF.

The chain uses TRBV27 and TRBJ1-4; D is uncertain. The germline gives CDR1 MNHEY, CDR2 SMNVEV (reference sequence). This CDR3 region has 14 residues. V was trimmed by 2 bases and J by 3 bases, leaving 7 bases between them. CDR3 sequence reads: CASSLLGPNEKLFF. The CDR3 coding sequence is TGTGCCAGCAGTTTACTGGGCCCTAATGAAAAACTGTTTTTT.

The chain joins TRBV6-5 to TRBJ2-5, with 8 positions matching TRBD2. The CDR3 has 15 residues. The germline V gene encodes CDR1 MNHEY and CDR2 SVGAGI. After removal of 2 bases from V and 5 bases from J, the junction contained 7 bases not matched to a gene. The CDR3 region has the DNA TGTGCCAGCAGTTACCAGCAGCGGGAGACGGAGACCCAGTACTTC. Encoded protein: CASSYQQRETETQYF.

The chain recombines TRBV7-2 with TRBJ2-3; D is unclear. There are 16 residues in the CDR3. Per the germline V gene, CDR1 is SGHTA and CDR2 is FQGNSA. V was trimmed by 1 base and J by 0 bases, leaving 11 bases between them. The CDR3 is CASSLVGPPSTDTQYF. The CDR3, as DNA: TGTGCCAGCAGCTTAGTTGGACCCCCTAGCACAGATACGCAGTATTTT.

The chain combines TRBV7-9 with TRBJ1-1, with D perhaps matching TRBD1 (5 bases). The V gene lost 8 bases and the J gene lost 0 bases, with 16 bases spanning the gap. CDR3 size: 15 residues. The germline gives CDR1 SEHNR, CDR2 FQNEAQ (reference sequence). The CDR3 DNA reads as TGTGCCAGCCGCAGTCAGGGACTGATGAACACTGAAGCTTTCTTT. Amino acid sequence: CASRSQGLMNTEAFF.

This clone is a singleton in its sample. The J gene is TRBJ1-2, the V gene TRBV5-6; D ambiguous. V was clipped by 5 bases and J by 4 bases, with 15 bases between them. The CDR3 runs 14 residues. Germline lookup yields CDR1 SGHDT and CDR2 YYEEEE. This chain's CDR3 is CASSSLGRGYGYTF. Here the CDR3 DNA reads TGTGCCAGCAGTTCCCTTGGACGGGGCTATGGCTACACCTTC.

This chain joins TRBV29-1 and TRBJ2-3; 7 bases line up with TRBD2. V lost 6 bases, J lost 0 bases, and 6 bases stayed unmatched. Germline V gene data show CDR1 as SQVTM and CDR2 as ANQGSEA. The CDR3 loop spans 14 amino acids. The CDR3, as DNA: TGCAGCGTCGGACTAGGATCTAGCACAGATACGCAGTATTTT. This encodes CSVGLGSSTDTQYF.

The chain is built from TRBV7-7 and TRBJ2-5, with D uncertain. V lost 6 bases to trimming and J lost 5 bases, with 13 bases between them. The germline V gene encodes CDR1 SSHAT and CDR2 FNYEAQ (reference sequence). This CDR3 region has 13 residues. CDR3 nucleotide sequence: TGTGCCAGCAGTCCGACGGGTGGGGAGACCCAGTACTTC. Translation: CASSPTGGETQYF.

The chain couples TRBV5-1 to TRBJ2-5; D is undetermined. The V end was cut by 1 base, the J end by 3 bases, with 7 bases between. CDR1 is SGHRS and CDR2 is YFSETQ in the germline V gene. The CDR3 spans 13 residues. In DNA, the CDR3 is TGCGCCAGCAGCTTGTTCCAGAAAGAGACCCAGTACTTC. As protein: CASSLFQKETQYF.

The chain joins TRBV6-1 to TRBJ2-1; TRBD2 is a possible D gene (6 bases). V lost 6 bases, J lost 2 bases, and 14 bases lay in between. The CDR3 has 15 residues. Per germline, CDR1 MNHNS and CDR2 SASEGT. The CDR3 bases are TGTGCCAGCAGCCACCTAGCGAATGCCTACAATGAGCAGTTCTTC. It yields the protein CASSHLANAYNEQFF.

The chain is built from TRBV6-1 and TRBJ1-5; 7 bases are shared with TRBD1. The V gene's germline CDR1 is MNHNS and CDR2 SASEGT. The CDR3 length is 14 residues. J was trimmed by 0 bases and V by 6 bases; bases with no gene match: 2. CDR3 amino acids: CASRGQNSNQPQHF. CDR3 nucleotide sequence: TGTGCCAGCAGGGGACAGAATAGCAATCAGCCCCAGCATTTT.

V usage is TRBV6-6 and J usage is TRBJ2-3; D may be TRBD2 (7 bases). The V gene lost 8 bases and the J gene lost 3 bases, with 18 bases spanning the gap. CDR1 and CDR2 from the germline V gene are MNHNY and SVGAGI (reference sequence). The CDR3 totals 15 residues. CDR3 coding DNA: TGTGCCAGCCACCCGGGGGGCGGGAGAACAGATACGCAGTATTTT. Translated: CASHPGGGRTDTQYF.

J is TRBJ2-7 and V is TRBV14, with 8 bases that match TRBD2. The germline V gene has CDR1 SGHDN and CDR2 FVKESK. After removal of 2 bases from V and 4 bases from J, the junction contained 7 bases not matched to a gene. The CDR3 contains 15 residues. CDR3 protein: CASSQRTSRLYEQYF. CDR3 bases: TGTGCCAGCAGCCAAAGGACTAGCCGATTATACGAGCAGTACTTC.

J is TRBJ1-4 and V is TRBV7-8, with TRBD1 matching over 7 bases. J gave up 0 bases and V 1 base, and 8 bases lay outside the gene matches. The CDR3 contains 18 residues. CDR1 and CDR2 from the germline V gene are SGHVS and FQNEAQ. CDR3 nucleotides: TGTGCCAGCAGCTTAGACAGGGGTCACGGAGCAACTAATGAAAAACTGTTTTTT. The encoded protein is CASSLDRGHGATNEKLFF.

DNA of the CDR3: TGCGCCAGCAGCTTGGATCCGGGTAGCAATCAGCCCCAGCATTTT. This sequence encodes CASSLDPGSNQPQHF. This chain links TRBV5-1 with TRBJ1-5; D gene unclear. Trimming took 0 bases from V and 0 from J, leaving 7 bases between them. In germline, CDR1 is SGHRS, CDR2 YFSETQ. The CDR3 totals 15 residues.

Comment on this clone: The sample holds other DNA sequences that translate to the same CDR3. This chain connects TRBV5-1 to TRBJ2-7; maybe TRBD1 (6 bases). Trimming cost V 0 bases and J 2 bases, with 9 bases left between them. The CDR3 totals 14 residues. Germline V gives CDR1 SGHRS, CDR2 YFSETQ. Written as DNA, the CDR3 is TGCGCCAGCAGCTTGGGGACAGATACCTACGAGCAGTACTTC. Translated, it gives CASSLGTDTYEQYF.

The chain carries TRBV5-1 and TRBJ1-3; tentatively, D is TRBD1 (5 bases). V lost 5 bases and J lost 9, with 21 bases in between. The CDR3 runs 15 residues. Germline-derived CDR1 and CDR2 are SGHRS and YFSETQ. The CDR3 region has the DNA TGCGCCAGCAGACAAACGACCGTTGGGGACGGCACCATATATTTT. This gives the protein CASRQTTVGDGTIYF.

J is TRBJ2-4 and V is TRBV4-1; 8 nucleotides agree with TRBD2. The length of the CDR3 is 19 residues. Per germline, CDR1 MGHRA and CDR2 YSYEKL. Losses at the gene ends were 0 bases for V and 1 base for J; bases not matched to a gene: 11. The chain's CDR3 is CASSQDRGGRNLAKNIQYF. The DNA of the CDR3 is TGCGCCAGCAGCCAAGATAGGGGCGGGAGGAATTTGGCCAAAAACATTCAGTACTTC.

The chain uses TRBV18 and TRBJ2-5; D is unresolved. With the DNA end fitting TRBJ2-7 better, the J assignment may be wrong. CDR3 length: 13 residues. Germline-derived CDR1 and CDR2 are KGHSH and LQKENI. The CDR3, as DNA: TGTGCCAGCTCACTCGACTTAACCTACGAGCAGTACTTC. Protein sequence: CASSLDLTYEQYF.

This rearrangement joins TRBV30 to TRBJ2-5, with 13 bases fitting TRBD2. This CDR3 is built from 15 residues. The J segment lost 5 bases and the V segment lost 2 bases, leaving 5 bases of the junction unmatched. Germline V lookup: CDR1 GTSNPN, CDR2 SVGIG (reference sequence). The CDR3 loop reads CAWSITSGRGETQYF. For the CDR3, the DNA is TGTGCCTGGAGTATAACTAGCGGGAGGGGGGAGACCCAGTACTTC. The whole variable domain, filled in from reference TRBV30 and TRBJ2-5, reads SQTIHQWPATLVQPVGSPLSLECTVEGTSNPNLYWYRQAAGRGLQLLFYSVGIGQISSEVPQNLSASRPQDRQFILSSKKLLLSDSGFYLCAWSITSGRGETQYFGPGTRLLVL.

This chain uses TRBV15 with TRBJ1-2, with D maybe TRBD1 (6 bases). CDR1 and CDR2 from the germline V gene are LNHNV and YYDKDF (reference sequence). The V gene lost 0 bases and the J gene lost 8 bases, with 25 bases spanning the gap. The length of the CDR3 is 18 residues. The DNA for the CDR3 is TGTGCCACCAGCAGAGATCGGTTGAATTCTTACGGGACAAAGGGCTACACCTTC. Protein sequence: CATSRDRLNSYGTKGYTF.

This rearrangement joins TRBV7-9 to TRBJ2-7, with TRBD2 matching 7 bases. This CDR3 has 13 amino acids. V was pared by 5 bases and J by 4 bases, with 5 bases of the junction left unmatched. The V gene's germline CDR1 is SEHNR and CDR2 FQNEAQ (reference sequence). CDR3 sequence (DNA): TGTGCCAGCAGCATGGGAGGGGTTTACGAGCAGTACTTC. It specifies CASSMGGVYEQYF.

V gene TRBV6-6 combines with J gene TRBJ1-4; no clear D. The CDR3 has 11 amino acids. Germline assignment: CDR1 MNHNY and CDR2 SVGAGI (reference sequence). With 6 bases removed from V and 8 bases from J, the gap between germline ends came to 7 bases. Written as DNA, the CDR3 is TGTGCCAGCAGAAACACGGAAAAACTGTTTTTT. Residues: CASRNTEKLFF.

The chain employs TRBV7-9 and TRBJ2-1, with 7 bases fitting TRBD2. From germline, CDR1 is SEHNR and CDR2 FQNEAQ (reference sequence). Losses at the gene ends were 5 bases for V and 5 bases for J; bases not matched to a gene: 9. The CDR3 extends over 15 amino acids. The CDR3: CASSSRAGADNEQFF. CDR3 DNA sequence: TGTGCCAGCAGCAGTCGGGCGGGAGCAGACAATGAGCAGTTCTTC. The whole variable domain, remainder taken from reference TRBV7-9 and TRBJ2-1, is DTGVSQNPRHKITKRGQNVTFRCDPISEHNRLYWYRQTLGQGPEFLTYFQNEAQLEKSRLLSDRFSAERPKGSFSTLEIQRTEQGDSAMYLCASSSRAGADNEQFFGPGTRLTVL.

The J gene is TRBJ2-4, the V gene TRBV28; D gene uncertain. Trimming took off 3 bases at V and 0 bases at J, with 9 bases between the two ends. The CDR3 is made up of 15 amino acids. The germline gives CDR1 MDHEN, CDR2 SYDVKM. CDR3 residues: CASSLVALAKNIQYF. The CDR3 coding sequence is TGTGCCAGCAGTTTGGTTGCCCTAGCCAAAAACATTCAGTACTTC.

V and J are TRBV4-1 and TRBJ1-1; 7 nucleotides match TRBD1. Germline-derived CDR1 and CDR2 are MGHRA and YSYEKL. The CDR3 has 16 residues. V lost 4 bases, J lost 2 bases, and 10 bases stayed unmatched. The CDR3 spells CASSPIDRVANTEAFF. The CDR3 nucleotides are TGCGCCAGCAGCCCCATCGACAGGGTGGCAAACACTGAAGCTTTCTTT.

The CDR3 protein is CASSVSVLSGNTIYF. The CDR3 DNA reads TGTGCCAGCAGCGTTTCGGTCCTCTCTGGAAACACCATATATTTT. The V and J genes are TRBV9 and TRBJ1-3; D unclear. The CDR3 length is 15 residues. Per germline, CDR1 SGDLS and CDR2 YYNGEE. Trimming cost V 2 bases and J 0 bases, with 9 bases left between them.

CDR3 bases: TGTGCCAGCAGGCAGGGCGGCACAGATACGCAGTATTTT. This translates into CASRQGGTDTQYF. The V call is TRBV27, the J call TRBJ2-3, with D perhaps matching TRBD1 (5 bases). Trimming stripped 6 bases from V and 1 base from J, with 8 bases between. This CDR3 has 13 residues. Looked up from germline, CDR1 is MNHEY and CDR2 is SMNVEV (reference sequence).

The rearrangement joins TRBV30 to TRBJ2-5; no clear D. V was cut by 4 bases and J by 5 bases, with 8 bases left in between. This CDR3 contains 11 residues. Per the germline V gene, CDR1 is GTSNPN and CDR2 is SVGIG (reference sequence). The CDR3 coding sequence is TGTGCCTGGACTTTAGGGGAGACCCAGTACTTC. It codes for CAWTLGETQYF.

This sequence joins TRBV28 and TRBJ1-5; 9 bases line up with TRBD1. Germline V gene data show CDR1 as MDHEN and CDR2 as SYDVKM. The CDR3 spans 17 residues. Trimming removed 1 base from V and 0 bases from J; junction bases left unmatched: 4. The CDR3 loop reads CASSLYGTGYSNQPQHF. Here the CDR3 DNA reads TGTGCCAGCAGTTTATATGGGACAGGGTATAGCAATCAGCCCCAGCATTTT.